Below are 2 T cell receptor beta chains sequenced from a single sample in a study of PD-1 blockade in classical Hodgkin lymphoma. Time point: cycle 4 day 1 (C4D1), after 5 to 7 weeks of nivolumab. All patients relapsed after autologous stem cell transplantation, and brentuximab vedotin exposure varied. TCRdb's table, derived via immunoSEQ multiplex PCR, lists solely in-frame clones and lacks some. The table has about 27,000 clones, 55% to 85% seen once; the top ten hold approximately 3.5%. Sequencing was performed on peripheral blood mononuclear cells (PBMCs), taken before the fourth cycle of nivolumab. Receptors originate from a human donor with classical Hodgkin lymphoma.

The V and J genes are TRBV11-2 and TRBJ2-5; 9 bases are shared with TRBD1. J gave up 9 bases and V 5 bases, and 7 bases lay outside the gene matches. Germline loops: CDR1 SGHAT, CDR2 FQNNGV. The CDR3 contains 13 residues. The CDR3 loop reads CASSMGQGRAQYF. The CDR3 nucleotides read TGTGCCAGCAGCATGGGACAGGGTAGGGCCCAGTACTTC.

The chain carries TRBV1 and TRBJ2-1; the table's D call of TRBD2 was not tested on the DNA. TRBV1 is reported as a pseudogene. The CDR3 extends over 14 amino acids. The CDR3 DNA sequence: TGCACCAGCACCCATGACTGTCGTCGCCATGAGCAGTTCTTC. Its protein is CTSTHDCRRHEQFF.